Each of the 18 T cell receptor beta chains below was sequenced from the same sample in a study of cytomegalovirus exposure and HLA in healthy donors. The PCR was carried out with 60 Vbeta primers and 13 Jbeta primers. Repertoires were generated with immunoSEQ multiplex PCR, while TCRdb's copy carries only in-frame clones and drops some. Of roughly 200,000 clones listed, 80% to 90% are singletons. The sequenced material came from PBMCs. These receptors were taken from a woman aged 25 to 39 in good health and CMV-seronegative.

The chain joins TRBV28 to TRBJ2-5; tentative D call: TRBD2 (7 bases). The V gene lost 5 bases and the J gene lost 2 bases, with 12 bases spanning the gap. The CDR3 spans 14 residues. The germline CDR1 and CDR2 sequences are MDHEN and SYDVKM. The CDR3 loop reads CASSRGGQQETQYF. CDR3 DNA: TGTGCCAGCAGTAGGGGGGGGCAACAAGAGACCCAGTACTTC.

Details on this clone: A read error may account for a junction end that differs from germline. This chain connects TRBV7-9 to TRBJ1-5, with D possibly matching TRBD1 (5 bases). Germline V gene data show CDR1 as SEHNR and CDR2 as FQNEAQ (reference sequence). This CDR3 is 13 amino acids long. CDR3 in amino acids: CASSLAGDQPQNF. The DNA of the CDR3 is TGTGCCAGCAGCTTAGCAGGGGATCAGCCCCAGAATTTT.

The J gene is TRBJ1-2, the V gene TRBV30; 8 bases line up with TRBD1. CDR3 size: 13 residues. Trimming at V came to 2 bases and at J to 5 bases, leaving 4 bases not matched to a gene. The germline CDR1 and CDR2 sequences are GTSNPN and SVGIG (reference sequence). The CDR3 DNA reads TGTGCCTGGAGTCAGGGGGCTGGATATGGCTACACCTTC. This encodes CAWSQGAGYGYTF. Full variable domain (remainder filled in from reference TRBV30 and TRBJ1-2): SQTIHQWPATLVQPVGSPLSLECTVEGTSNPNLYWYRQAAGRGLQLLFYSVGIGQISSEVPQNLSASRPQDRQFILSSKKLLLSDSGFYLCAWSQGAGYGYTFGSGTRLTVV.

This chain uses TRBV5-1 with TRBJ2-1, with TRBD1 as a possible D gene (6 bases). The CDR3 loop spans 13 amino acids. V lost 4 bases to trimming and J lost 8 bases, with 13 bases between them. CDR1 SGHRS and CDR2 YFSETQ come from the germline V gene. The CDR3 reads CASSPVGGYEQFF. CDR3 DNA: TGCGCCAGCAGCCCGGTAGGGGGATATGAGCAGTTCTTC.

This chain uses TRBV10-3 with TRBJ2-3; 7 nucleotides align to TRBD2. J gave up 5 bases and V 4 bases, and 9 bases lay outside the gene matches. The CDR3 consists of 15 residues. Germline V CDR1 and CDR2: ENHRY, SYGVKD. CDR3 sequence reads: CAISARGVAGDTQYF. CDR3 sequence (DNA): TGTGCCATCAGTGCCCGAGGGGTAGCGGGAGATACGCAGTATTTT.

The chain recombines TRBV2 with TRBJ2-5; D perhaps matches TRBD1 (7 bases). CDR1 is SNHLY and CDR2 is FYNNEI in the germline V gene. The CDR3 runs 17 residues. The germline V and J ends were trimmed by 6 bases and 2 bases, with 22 bases remaining between them. This CDR3 reads CASSQGGWGQEQETQYF. CDR3 sequence (DNA): TGTGCCAGCAGCCAGGGGGGTTGGGGCCAGGAACAAGAGACCCAGTACTTC.

In this sample, this clone turned up a few times. This chain connects TRBV5-1 to TRBJ2-1, with D maybe TRBD1 (5 bases). Germline V gene lookup returns CDR1 SGHRS and CDR2 YFSETQ. Trimming removed 3 bases at V and 2 bases at J, with 12 bases between. The CDR3 covers 15 residues. CDR3 in DNA: TGCGCCAGCAGCTCTAACCCGACAGCCTACAATGAGCAGTTCTTC. Protein product: CASSSNPTAYNEQFF.

The chain has TRBV27 and TRBJ2-3, with TRBD1 as a possible D gene (5 bases). Trimming cost V 5 bases and J 1 base, with 10 bases left between them. Germline V lookup: CDR1 MNHEY, CDR2 SMNVEV (reference sequence). The CDR3 consists of 14 residues. The DNA of the CDR3 is TGTGCCAGCAGTCTGCTAGGGGGCACAGATACGCAGTATTTT. Protein sequence: CASSLLGGTDTQYF.

The rearrangement links TRBV5-6 to TRBJ1-4; maybe TRBD1 (5 bases). The V and J ends lost 5 bases and 8 bases respectively, with 16 bases between them. The CDR3 covers 14 residues. Germline V gives CDR1 SGHDT, CDR2 YYEEEE. This chain's CDR3 is CASSNTGEGEKLFF. DNA for the CDR3: TGTGCCAGCAGTAATACGGGGGAAGGAGAAAAACTGTTTTTT.

The chain couples TRBV29-1 to TRBJ2-1; D ambiguous. Germline CDR1 SQVTM, CDR2 ANQGSEA. The CDR3 is 11 residues long. Trimming shortened V by 4 bases and J by 10 bases, and 11 bases separated the two germline ends. The CDR3 region is CSVVRFSEQFF. The CDR3 DNA is TGCAGCGTTGTACGGTTTTCCGAGCAGTTCTTC.

This clone was picked up one time. This chain uses TRBV28 with TRBJ2-7; no definite D call. Germline loops: CDR1 MDHEN, CDR2 SYDVKM. V was pared by 8 bases and J by 3 bases, with 14 bases between. This CDR3 spans 13 amino acids. CDR3 in DNA: TGTGCCAGCGACACGTTGGGCAACTACGAGCAGTACTTC. Translated, it gives CASDTLGNYEQYF.

This clone was counted once. The rearrangement links TRBV11-2 to TRBJ2-5, with D perhaps TRBD2 (6 bases). Germline V gene sequence: CDR1 SGHAT, CDR2 FQNNGV. With 1 base removed from V and 1 base from J, the gap between germline ends came to 10 bases. The CDR3 has 15 amino acids. Here the CDR3 reads CASSLAGVIQETQYF. As DNA, the CDR3 is TGTGCCAGCAGCTTAGCGGGGGTGATCCAAGAGACCCAGTACTTC.

The J gene is TRBJ2-3, the V gene TRBV10-2; D is unclear. CDR1 is WSHSY, CDR2 SAAADI, per germline. Trimming took off 4 bases at V and 1 base at J, with 9 bases between the two ends. The CDR3 totals 14 residues. The CDR3 protein is CASSGTVGTDTQYF. DNA of the CDR3: TGCGCCAGCAGTGGCACTGTGGGCACAGATACGCAGTATTTT.

J is TRBJ2-1 and V is TRBV27; D might be TRBD1 (5 bases). This CDR3 comprises 15 residues. The V gene's germline CDR1 is MNHEY and CDR2 SMNVEV (reference sequence). The V and J ends lost 0 bases and 7 bases respectively, with 13 bases between them. CDR3 nucleotides: TGTGCCAGCAGTTTATCGGCCCGGGCAGGGAATGAGCAGTTCTTC. Translation: CASSLSARAGNEQFF.

The chain employs TRBV5-1 and TRBJ2-1; 9 nucleotides match TRBD2. Germline trimming cut 0 bases from V and 9 bases from J; bases unmatched to any gene: 7. CDR1 and CDR2 (germline): SGHRS, YFSETQ. The CDR3 covers 15 residues. The CDR3 sequence is CASSLVAGAPGEQFF. The CDR3 DNA reads TGCGCCAGCAGCTTGGTAGCGGGGGCCCCGGGTGAGCAGTTCTTC.

The rearrangement uses TRBV2 and TRBJ1-5; D is perhaps TRBD1 (5 bases). Germline-derived CDR1 and CDR2 are SNHLY and FYNNEI. This CDR3 spans 15 amino acids. Deletions cut 2 bases from V and 1 base from J, with 9 bases between. The CDR3 loop is CASSERGLSNQPQHF. In DNA form, the CDR3 reads TGTGCCAGCAGTGAAAGGGGTCTGAGCAATCAGCCCCAGCATTTT.

The chain employs TRBV2 and TRBJ1-2; 10 bases align to TRBD1. The ends lost 8 bases at V and 7 bases at J; junction bases unmatched: 10. CDR3 length: 14 residues. Germline V gene sequence: CDR1 SNHLY, CDR2 FYNNEI. The CDR3 protein is CASGEDRGVGGYTF. CDR3 in DNA: TGTGCCAGCGGCGAGGACAGGGGGGTCGGTGGCTACACCTTC.

As concerns this clone: A junction end diverges from the germline sequence, so it may reflect a read error. The chain employs TRBV7-7 and TRBJ2-3; 10 bases are shared with TRBD1. The CDR3 totals 15 residues. Germline values: CDR1 SSHAT, CDR2 FNYEAQ (reference sequence). The chain's CDR3 is CASSLGTGARDTQYF. As DNA, the CDR3 is TGTGCTAGCAGCTTAGGGACAGGGGCGAGAGATACGCAGTATTTT.